What follows are 4 T cell receptor beta chains derived from one specimen sequenced in a study of CD8 T cells in ankylosing spondylitis. Study-wide results and limits: For ankylosing spondylitis blood, a TCR beta motif of several highly homologous variants appeared characteristic.

These TCRs are of unknown antigen specificity. TCRdb re-called the 5' RACE reads through MiXCR, storing one row per CDR3 protein. The table has 500,000 or so distinct CDR3 sequences, approximately 5.3% seen once. Input material: blood, either unsorted or a sorted T cell fraction (not recorded which). The receptors were sampled from a male donor with ankylosing spondylitis.

The table lists this clonotype with many counts. This chain links TRBV6-2 or TRBV6-3 with TRBJ2-7; 7 bases fit TRBD1. Germline CDR1 and CDR2: MNHEY and SVGEGT. V lost 6 bases, J lost 6 bases, and 11 bases stayed unmatched. This CDR3 spans 14 amino acids. The CDR3 DNA reads TGTGCCAGCAGAATCGCGACAGGGACAATCGAGCAGTACTTC. Translated: CASRIATGTIEQYF.

This clonotype was seen many times. The chain joins TRBV4-3 to TRBJ2-7; 7 nucleotides agree with TRBD1. CDR1 is LGHNA and CDR2 is YSLEER in the germline V gene. The CDR3 is 16 residues long. Trimming took 4 bases from V and 2 from J; bases not matched to a gene: 11. In DNA form, the CDR3 reads TGCGCCAGCAGCCGCCTCACCGGGACAGCAGCCTACGAGCAGTACTTC. Its protein product is CASSRLTGTAAYEQYF.

The genes are TRBV21-1 and TRBJ1-1; whether TRBD1, the table's D call, matches the DNA was not checked. TRBV21-1 is tagged as a pseudogene. The CDR3 spans 15 residues. The chain's CDR3 is CASLSLAGGTAEAFF. Here the CDR3 DNA reads TGTGCCAGCCTCAGCCTGGCCGGGGGTACCGCTGAAGCTTTCTTT.

The sample holds a few counts of this clonotype. The genes are TRBV12-3 or TRBV12-4 and TRBJ2-3; 9 nucleotides align to TRBD1. The ends lost 5 bases at V and 3 bases at J; junction bases unmatched: 6. The CDR3 spans 15 residues. In nucleotides, the CDR3 is TGTGCCAGCAGTAACAGGGGGCCGGGGACAGATACGCAGTATTTT. Its protein is CASSNRGPGTDTQYF.